Ten or more counts support the clone carrying this TCR beta chain. The V gene's germline CDR1 is SEHNR and CDR2 FQNEAQ (reference sequence). The length of the CDR3 is 15 residues. V lost 5 bases to trimming and J lost 4 bases, with 15 bases between them. One entry per CDR3 protein results from TCRdb running MiXCR on the 5' RACE reads. The data show some 26,000 distinct CDR3 sequences, around 4.2% seen once. This record comes from a study of early T cells in non-severe SARS-CoV-2 infection. The sequence derives from an adult who was a healthcare worker with PCR-confirmed SARS-CoV-2 infection or an uninfected control (not recorded which). The chain couples TRBV7-9 to TRBJ2-1; possibly TRBD2 for D (6 bases). The source material was whole blood. CDR3 protein: CASSLRGSEYNEQFF. CDR3 DNA sequence: TGTGCCAGCAGCCTCCGGGGGAGCGAGTACAATGAGCAGTTCTTC. The complete variable domain, with remaining parts taken from reference TRBV7-9 and TRBJ2-1, reads DTGVSQNPRHKITKRGQNVTFRCDPISEHNRLYWYRQTLGQGPEFLTYFQNEAQLEKSRLLSDRFSAERPKGSFSTLEIQRTEQGDSAMYLCASSLRGSEYNEQFFGPGTRLTVL.